This TCR beta chain came from a study of T-cell memory formation after mild COVID-19. From 5'RACE with constant-segment primers came TCR alpha and TCR beta cDNA libraries that carried sample barcodes and UMIs. In TCRdb, the 5' RACE reads were re-called with MiXCR into one record per CDR3 protein. The sample has hundreds of thousands of distinct CDR3 sequences, around 14% seen once. The study's findings and limits: Whereas later expanders leaned CD4+, clones contracting day 15 to 85 showed a balanced CD4/CD8 makeup.

The length of the CDR3 is 15 residues. V gave up 5 bases and J gave up 1 base, with 12 bases separating them. Germline CDR1 SGHKS, CDR2 YYEKEE (reference sequence). This clonotype was counted a single time. Its antigen is unidentified. Since no conserved phenylalanine or tryptophan closes the CDR3, a read error is the likely cause. This TCR derives from a man between 18 and 29 years old who had mild COVID-19 (a few samples of this study predate the infection). Cell type and time point are not known. The sequencing input was PBMCs or a T cell subset sorted from them (not recorded which). V is TRBV5-5 and J is TRBJ2-2; no firm D call. The CDR3 coding sequence is TGTGCCAGCAGGACACTACCCCAGAACACCGGGGAGCTGTTTATT. Encoded protein: CASRTLPQNTGELFI.